This TCR beta chain was captured by sequencing in a study of blood T cell repertoires in COVID-19. Germline CDR1 reads SGDLS; CDR2 reads YYNGEE. CDR3 length: 17 amino acids. Germline trimming cut 1 base from V and 4 bases from J; bases unmatched to any gene: 9. In the original processing: Nucleated cell counts were estimated from reference gene primer amplification. Using immunoSEQ multiplex PCR, the repertoire was profiled, and TCRdb retains in-frame clones only, with some absent. Clone size and the V and J calls come from that table; the DNA yielded D and trimming. The sample includes about 54,000 clones, 90% of them seen just once.

The sample comprised peripheral blood. The source is a man aged 45-65 years with acute or convalescent COVID-19. The V and J genes are TRBV9 and TRBJ2-3; 10 bases fit TRBD2. The CDR3 loop reads CASSVTDASGSADTQYF. The DNA of the CDR3 is TGTGCCAGCAGCGTAACGGATGCTAGCGGGAGTGCAGATACGCAGTATTTT.